This T cell receptor beta chain appears in the sequencing data of a study of blood T cells in healthy people across ages. A second PCR, run for roughly 7 to 11 cycles, used a sample-barcoded 5' primer plus a J-beta primer mix. Each cDNA molecule received a tag from a template-switch adaptor that had 12 random nucleotides. One entry per CDR3 protein results from TCRdb running MiXCR on the 5' RACE reads. The table shows some 710,000 distinct CDR3 sequences, with less than 60% occurring only once. In germline, CDR1 is SGHTA, CDR2 FQGNSA. The CDR3 runs to 17 residues. The junction had 9 bases not matched to a gene; V was cut back by 3 bases and J by 2 bases.

Material for sequencing was blood. This TCR was recovered from a man older than 75 in good health. V is TRBV7-2 and J is TRBJ2-1; 8 nucleotides match TRBD2. The CDR3 bases are TGTGCCAGCAGCTTCCTGGTACGAGCGGGAGCCTACAATGAGCAGTTCTTC. Amino acid sequence: CASSFLVRAGAYNEQFF.